This TCR beta chain originates from a study of response to subunit inactivated influenza vaccine. Study conclusions and caveats: Authors suggested each seasonal flu vaccination may recruit only limited numbers of new T cells.

TCRdb processed the RT-PCR reads anew with MiXCR; each CDR3 protein has one entry. The sample has about 240,000 distinct CDR3 sequences, approximately 12% seen once. V lost 6 bases to trimming and J lost 6 bases; unmatched junction nucleotides: 4. The V gene's germline CDR1 is SGHTA and CDR2 FQGTGA. This CDR3 spans 13 amino acids. This clonotype was seen ten or more times. Its antigen remains unidentified. This sequence joins TRBV7-3 and TRBJ2-1; 8 nucleotides line up with TRBD1. The sequences come from non-naive T cells sorted from PBMCs, collected 14 to 15 days before vaccination. The TCR comes from a man in his fifties who received an inactivated influenza vaccine. The CDR3 nucleotides read TGTGCCAGCAGTCAGGGGGCGGGCAATGAGCAGTTCTTC. The encoded protein is CASSQGAGNEQFF.